These 15 T cell receptor beta chains originate from one sample sequenced in a study of CD8 T cells in ankylosing spondylitis. Each CDR3 protein is one row after TCRdb ran MiXCR on the 5' RACE reads. The sample shows tens of thousands of distinct CDR3 sequences, around 25% of them seen only once. Material: blood, either unsorted or a sorted T cell fraction (not recorded which). These receptor sequences come from a male donor with ankylosing spondylitis or in good health (not recorded which).

J is TRBJ2-5 and V is TRBV3-1; D unclear. Germline values: CDR1 LGHDT, CDR2 YNNKEL (reference sequence). Trimming took 3 bases from V and 5 from J, leaving 10 bases between them. CDR3 length equals 13 residues. In DNA form, the CDR3 reads TGTGCCAGCAGCCAGGGGTACGGGGAGACCCAGTACTTC. This sequence encodes CASSQGYGETQYF.

There are a few counts of this clonotype. The genes are TRBV29-1 and TRBJ2-3, with 8 nucleotides matching TRBD2. V lost 6 bases, J lost 3 bases, and 5 bases stayed unmatched. In germline, CDR1 is SQVTM, CDR2 ANQGSEA. The CDR3 has 13 residues. CDR3 loop: CSVGLGETDTQYF. The CDR3 DNA follows: TGCAGCGTGGGACTAGGCGAGACAGATACGCAGTATTTT.

The V and J genes are TRBV5-6 and TRBJ2-7, with D hard to call. CDR1 is SGHDT, CDR2 YYEEEE, per germline. V lost 4 bases to trimming and J lost 2 bases, with 13 bases between them. CDR3 length: 14 residues. The CDR3 DNA is TGTGCCAGCAGCCCAACTAACACAGCCTACGAGCAGTACTTC. It yields the protein CASSPTNTAYEQYF.

This clonotype was counted between two and nine times. V and J are TRBV7-2 and TRBJ1-6; no clear D gene. The CDR3 sequence is 13 residues long. V was clipped by 1 base and J by 11 bases, with 9 bases between them. Germline loops: CDR1 SGHTA, CDR2 FQGNSA. The CDR3 DNA is TGTGCCAGCAGCTTAGGCCTATTCGCACCCCTCCACTTT. This gives the protein CASSLGLFAPLHF.

This clonotype was observed a few times. The rearrangement links TRBV27 to TRBJ1-4; TRBD1 matches at 7 bases. V lost 4 bases to trimming and J lost 0 bases; unmatched junction nucleotides: 2. This CDR3 has 15 amino acids. The germline V gene encodes CDR1 MNHEY and CDR2 SMNVEV (reference sequence). CDR3 sequence (DNA): TGTGCCAGCAGTTGGGGACAGTCAACTAATGAAAAACTGTTTTTT. It is translated as CASSWGQSTNEKLFF.

CDR3 residues: CSARDRLSKTQYF. CDR3 DNA sequence: TGCAGTGCTAGAGATCGACTAAGTAAGACCCAGTACTTC. The chain uses TRBV20-1 and TRBJ2-5, with TRBD2 as a possible D gene (5 bases). CDR1 is DFQATT and CDR2 is SNEGSKA in the germline V gene (reference sequence). The CDR3 spans 13 residues. The V gene lost 0 bases and the J gene lost 6 bases, with 11 bases spanning the gap.

The chain combines TRBV28 with TRBJ2-5; 14 bases line up with TRBD2. Germline V gene data show CDR1 as MDHEN and CDR2 as SYDVKM. The CDR3 is made up of 16 amino acids. J was trimmed by 7 bases and V by 6 bases; bases with no gene match: 10. The CDR3 spells CASRPSGLAGAGTQYF. The DNA of the CDR3 is TGTGCCAGCAGGCCCTCGGGACTAGCGGGGGCTGGGACCCAGTACTTC.

This clonotype occurred many times. The chain joins TRBV5-5 to TRBJ2-1, with 7 positions matching TRBD1. The CDR3 sequence is 16 residues long. The ends lost 5 bases at V and 0 bases at J; junction bases unmatched: 8. Germline values: CDR1 SGHKS, CDR2 YYEKEE (reference sequence). The CDR3 coding sequence is TGTGCCAGCAGTTCACGGACAGGCAGCTCCTACAATGAGCAGTTCTTC. Translating it yields CASSSRTGSSYNEQFF.

This clonotype was counted only a few times. The chain carries TRBV15 and TRBJ1-1, with D possibly being TRBD1 (5 bases). The germline V gene encodes CDR1 LNHNV and CDR2 YYDKDF (reference sequence). V was pared by 1 base and J by 3 bases, with 15 bases between. The CDR3 covers 16 residues. The CDR3 DNA reads TGTGCCACCAGCAGAGGAAGGGTCGGGGGGGACACTGAAGCTTTCTTT. Its protein product is CATSRGRVGGDTEAFF.

V is TRBV28 and J is TRBJ1-4; D remains unclear. The germline gives CDR1 MDHEN, CDR2 SYDVKM. This CDR3 comprises 12 residues. The germline V and J ends were trimmed by 2 bases and 8 bases, with 6 bases remaining between them. CDR3 nucleotides: TGTGCCAGCAGTTTACTCGAGGAAAAACTGTTTTTT. It translates to CASSLLEEKLFF.

V is TRBV6-1 and J is TRBJ2-4, with 15 nucleotides matching TRBD2. The CDR3 consists of 18 residues. Germline CDR1 and CDR2: MNHNS and SASEGT. Trimming took 6 bases from V and 0 from J; bases not matched to a gene: 6. The CDR3: CASSRGLAGGLAKNIQYF. DNA for the CDR3: TGTGCCAGCAGCCGCGGACTAGCGGGGGGGCTAGCCAAAAACATTCAGTACTTC.

There are a few counts of this clonotype. The chain has TRBV20-1 and TRBJ2-1; 8 positions match TRBD1. Looked up from germline, CDR1 is DFQATT and CDR2 is SNEGSKA (reference sequence). V lost 1 base, J lost 7 bases, and 12 bases stayed unmatched. This CDR3 spans 16 amino acids. The CDR3 DNA reads TGCAGTGCTAGAGTTGGAGGACAGGGAGCCCCGAATGAGCAGTTCTTC. This codes for CSARVGGQGAPNEQFF.

The gene calls are TRBV3-1 and TRBJ2-3, with 11 bases aligning to TRBD2. CDR3 length: 16 amino acids. V shed 4 bases, J shed 5 bases, and the junction held 8 bases outside the gene matches. Germline V gene data show CDR1 as LGHDT and CDR2 as YNNKEL (reference sequence). CDR3 in amino acids: CASSRLLAGVGDTQYF. CDR3 nucleotide sequence: TGTGCCAGCAGCCGGCTACTAGCGGGAGTTGGAGATACGCAGTATTTT.

The chain employs TRBV7-3 and TRBJ2-2, with 9 nucleotides matching TRBD2. J was trimmed by 5 bases and V by 4 bases; bases with no gene match: 5. Germline V gene lookup returns CDR1 SGHTA and CDR2 FQGTGA. The CDR3 length is 15 residues. CDR3 sequence reads: CASSSGLATTGELFF. In DNA, the CDR3 is TGTGCCAGCAGCTCCGGACTAGCGACTACCGGGGAGCTGTTTTTT.

This clonotype was found a few times. CDR3: CASSLSLDSEQFF. In DNA, the CDR3 is TGTGCCAGCAGCTTATCCCTAGACTCTGAGCAGTTCTTC. V and J are TRBV7-3 and TRBJ2-1; D remains ambiguous. This CDR3 comprises 13 residues. From germline, CDR1 is SGHTA and CDR2 FQGTGA. Trimming left V 2 bases short and J 9 bases short, with 11 bases between.